Each of the 18 T cell receptor beta chains below was sequenced from the same sample in a study of cytomegalovirus exposure and HLA in healthy donors. With 60 Vbeta and 13 Jbeta primers, the PCR was carried out. The data were produced by immunoSEQ multiplex PCR, yet TCRdb's version contains in-frame clones alone and is incomplete. The sample includes approximately 190,000 clones, around 88% of them seen just once. Sequencing used PBMCs. These receptors all stem from a man aged 35 to 55 in good health and CMV-seropositive.

CDR3 coding DNA: TGTGCCAGCAGCCTTCCCTCGACTGAAGCTTTCTTT. Its translation: CASSLPSTEAFF. The chain is built from TRBV14 and TRBJ1-1; D unresolved. V lost 4 bases, J lost 5 bases, and 8 bases lay in between. CDR1 and CDR2 from the germline V gene are SGHDN and FVKESK. This CDR3 is 12 amino acids long.

This clone appeared once. The final CDR3 position lacks the conserved phenylalanine or tryptophan, pointing to a likely read error. The rearrangement joins TRBV6-1 to TRBJ1-1; 9 nucleotides line up with TRBD1. The CDR3 loop spans 15 amino acids. Germline assignment: CDR1 MNHNS and CDR2 SASEGT. Trimming at V came to 5 bases and at J to 0 bases, leaving 4 bases not matched to a gene. This CDR3 reads CASSLQGAMNTEAFL. In nucleotides, the CDR3 is TGTGCCAGCAGTTTACAGGGGGCTATGAACACTGAAGCTTTCCTT.

This chain uses TRBV6-5 with TRBJ2-1; the D gene is possibly TRBD1 (6 bases). The CDR3 has 11 amino acids. Germline CDR1 MNHEY, CDR2 SVGAGI. Trimming pared 6 bases from V and 9 bases from J, leaving 9 bases between. CDR3: CASRQGFEQFF. The CDR3 coding sequence is TGTGCCAGCAGACAGGGTTTTGAGCAGTTCTTC.

V gene TRBV6-1 combines with J gene TRBJ1-1; no clear D gene. The germline V and J ends were trimmed by 0 bases and 1 base, with 9 bases remaining between them. The CDR3 is made up of 15 amino acids. CDR1 is MNHNS, CDR2 SASEGT, per germline. This chain's CDR3 is CASSEAPGRNTEAFF. The CDR3 DNA reads TGTGCCAGCAGTGAAGCCCCAGGCCGGAACACTGAAGCTTTCTTT.

This chain connects TRBV2 to TRBJ2-2; D not resolved. The CDR3 covers 13 residues. V was pared by 1 base and J by 6 bases, with 6 bases between. The germline V gene encodes CDR1 SNHLY and CDR2 FYNNEI. DNA of the CDR3: TGTGCCAGCAGTGAAGACCGGGCCGGGGAGCTGTTTTTT. This sequence encodes CASSEDRAGELFF.

This sequence joins TRBV28 and TRBJ1-2; TRBD1 matches at 8 bases. Per germline, CDR1 MDHEN and CDR2 SYDVKM. This CDR3 has 16 amino acids. Trimming cost V 3 bases and J 7 bases; bases outside gene matches: 13. CDR3 in DNA: TGTGCCAGCAGTTTCAAACCCGGAGGACAGGGAGGTGGCTACACCTTC. This gives the protein CASSFKPGGQGGGYTF.

The chain uses TRBV5-1 and TRBJ2-7, with D possibly being TRBD1 (5 bases). The CDR3 totals 14 residues. Germline CDR1 reads SGHRS; CDR2 reads YFSETQ. Trimming stripped 0 bases from V and 1 base from J, with 8 bases between. CDR3 sequence reads: CASSLGGRSYEQYF. In DNA, the CDR3 is TGCGCCAGCAGCTTGGGGGGCAGGTCCTACGAGCAGTACTTC.

V gene TRBV15 combines with J gene TRBJ2-7; 8 nucleotides match TRBD1. The CDR3 runs 17 residues. Trimming took 0 bases from V and 0 from J; bases not matched to a gene: 7. The germline V gene encodes CDR1 LNHNV and CDR2 YYDKDF (reference sequence). CDR3 DNA: TGTGCCACCAGCAGAGATAGGAGGACAGGGAGCTCCTACGAGCAGTACTTC. It translates to CATSRDRRTGSSYEQYF. The whole variable domain, remainder taken from reference TRBV15 and TRBJ2-7, is DAMVIQNPRYQVTQFGKPVTLSCSQTLNHNVMYWYQQKSSQAPKLLFHYYDKDFNNEADTPDNFQSRRPNTSFCFLDIRSPGLGDTAMYLCATSRDRRTGSSYEQYFGPGTRLTVT.

V usage is TRBV5-1 and J usage is TRBJ2-7, with TRBD2 matching over 7 bases. Germline assignment: CDR1 SGHRS and CDR2 YFSETQ. Trimming removed 0 bases from V and 4 bases from J; junction bases left unmatched: 7. This CDR3 has 15 amino acids. CDR3 nucleotides: TGCGCCAGCAGCTTGGGTGGGACTATTGAGTACGAGCAGTACTTC. Amino acids: CASSLGGTIEYEQYF.

The chain has TRBV4-2 and TRBJ2-5; 7 bases are shared with TRBD2. Germline CDR1 is LGHNA and CDR2 is YNFKEQ. There are 13 residues in the CDR3. V shed 1 base, J shed 5 bases, and the junction held 1 base outside the gene matches. The CDR3 DNA sequence: TGTGCCAGCAGCCAAGTCGGGGGGGAGACCCAGTACTTC. Its protein is CASSQVGGETQYF.

This clone was recorded a few times. The chain couples TRBV7-8 to TRBJ1-3; D call uncertain. V was pared by 4 bases and J by 2 bases, with 15 bases between. The CDR3 is made up of 16 amino acids. Germline V gene sequence: CDR1 SGHVS, CDR2 FQNEAQ. The CDR3 here is CASSSGAFITGNTIYF. The CDR3, as DNA: TGTGCCAGCAGCTCGGGAGCCTTTATAACTGGAAACACCATATATTTT.

The chain has TRBV30 and TRBJ2-7; the match to TRBD2 covers 10 bases. The CDR3 has 13 amino acids. The V and J ends lost 3 bases and 5 bases, in that order; junction bases with no gene match: 4. The germline CDR1 and CDR2 sequences are GTSNPN and SVGIG (reference sequence). The CDR3 here is CAWRTSGLNEQYF. DNA of the CDR3: TGTGCCTGGAGGACTAGCGGGCTGAACGAGCAGTACTTC.

In this sample, this clone turned up once. This chain links TRBV5-6 with TRBJ1-4; D gene ambiguous. CDR1 is SGHDT and CDR2 is YYEEEE in the germline V gene. V shed 3 bases and J shed 3 bases, with 6 bases lying between them. The CDR3 spans 13 residues. The CDR3 reads CASSYSSNEKLFF. The CDR3 DNA follows: TGTGCCAGCAGCTATTCATCTAATGAAAAACTGTTTTTT.

The gene calls are TRBV5-8 and TRBJ1-5; 8 bases are shared with TRBD1. Germline lookup yields CDR1 SGHTS and CDR2 YDEGEE. Trimming at V came to 2 bases and at J to 7 bases, leaving 8 bases not matched to a gene. CDR3 length: 15 residues. The CDR3 reads CASSFGTGGRQPQHF. CDR3 sequence (DNA): TGTGCCAGCAGCTTCGGCACAGGGGGGAGACAGCCCCAGCATTTT.

The rearrangement uses TRBV9 and TRBJ2-5, with TRBD2 as a possible D gene (6 bases). Trimming pared 0 bases from V and 5 bases from J, leaving 11 bases between. CDR1 is SGDLS and CDR2 is YYNGEE in the germline V gene. The CDR3 has 14 amino acids. The CDR3 sequence is CASSVAPGDETQYF. DNA of the CDR3: TGTGCCAGCAGCGTAGCTCCGGGGGACGAGACCCAGTACTTC.

The chain couples TRBV5-1 to TRBJ1-3; TRBD1 matches 7 bases. V was pared by 4 bases and J by 0 bases, with 4 bases of the junction left unmatched. There are 15 residues in the CDR3. Germline CDR1 reads SGHRS; CDR2 reads YFSETQ. Written as DNA, the CDR3 is TGCGCCAGCAGCCTAAGGACAGGCTCTGGAAACACCATATATTTT. This encodes CASSLRTGSGNTIYF.

Only a few counts were recorded for this clone. The gene calls are TRBV6-5 and TRBJ2-1, with 7 positions matching TRBD2. This CDR3 spans 14 amino acids. Germline V gives CDR1 MNHEY, CDR2 SVGAGI. Trimming took 5 bases from V and 5 from J; bases not matched to a gene: 6. This CDR3 reads CASSSAGVHNEQFF. CDR3 DNA sequence: TGTGCCAGCAGTAGCGCGGGAGTGCACAATGAGCAGTTCTTC.

The chain links TRBV27 to TRBJ2-1; TRBD1 matches at 9 bases. The CDR3 runs 16 residues. With V trimmed by 5 bases and J by 9 bases, 14 bases remained unmatched. In germline, CDR1 is MNHEY, CDR2 SMNVEV (reference sequence). In DNA form, the CDR3 reads TGTGCCAGCAGTCTGAAAGGGGGACAGGGCCCGGGTGAGCAGTTCTTC. It codes for CASSLKGGQGPGEQFF.